The 6 T cell receptor beta chains reported below all come from one sample, sequenced in a study of CD8 T cells in Susac syndrome. An input of about 0.45 to 1 ug of RNA was subjected to reverse transcription using random hexamers. TCRdb ran MiXCR on the immunoSEQ multiplex PCR reads and lists one entry per CDR3 protein. The sample consists of about 150,000 distinct CDR3 sequences, approximately 96% of them appearing once. The sequencing input was CD4+ T cells from PBMCs. The receptor source for this set is a human donor with multiple sclerosis.

V usage is TRBV7-6 and J usage is TRBJ2-5; possible D gene TRBD2, 7 bases. CDR3 size: 16 residues. V was cut by 1 base and J by 5 bases, with 17 bases left in between. From germline, CDR1 is SGHVS and CDR2 FNYEAQ. For the CDR3, the DNA is TGTGCCAGCAGCTTAGGAGGGGCCGGGGGGCCGGAGACCCAGTACTTC. It translates to CASSLGGAGGPETQYF. The entire variable domain, with the rest obtained from reference TRBV7-6 and TRBJ2-5, is as follows: GAGVSQSPRYKVTKRGQDVALRCDPISGHVSLYWYRQALGQGPEFLTYFNYEAQQDKSGLPNDRFSAERPEGSISTLTIQRTEQRDSAMYRCASSLGGAGGPETQYFGPGTRLLVL.

The CDR3 region is CASLISGTPKDTQYF. CDR3 in DNA: TGTGCCAGCCTGATTTCCGGGACCCCGAAGGATACGCAGTATTTT. This chain joins TRBV5-8 and TRBJ2-3; D might be TRBD1 or TRBD2, each matching 5 bases. V was shortened by 7 bases and J by 6 bases, with 21 bases between the two germline ends. Germline loops: CDR1 SGHTS, CDR2 YDEGEE. The CDR3 contains 15 residues. Full variable domain (remainder filled in from reference TRBV5-8 and TRBJ2-3): EAGVTQSPTHLIKTRGQQATLRCSPISGHTSVYWYQQALGLGLQFLLWYDEGEERNRGNFPPRFSGRQFPNYSSELNVNALELEDSALYLCASLISGTPKDTQYFGPGTRLTVL.

The chain employs TRBV20-1 and TRBJ2-1; D unclear. Trimming cost V 1 base and J 1 base, with 8 bases left between them. Germline V gene sequence: CDR1 DFQATT, CDR2 SNEGSKA (reference sequence). The length of the CDR3 is 14 residues. CDR3 DNA: TGCAGTGCTAGAGCCTCGAAATCCTACAATGAGCAGTTCTTC. The encoded protein is CSARASKSYNEQFF.

The chain links TRBV29-1 to TRBJ2-7, with 8 bases matching TRBD2. This CDR3 contains 13 residues. V was clipped by 7 bases and J by 5 bases; unmatched bases: 10. The V gene's germline CDR1 is SQVTM and CDR2 ANQGSEA. CDR3 region: CSARSGGPHEQYF. The CDR3 bases are TGCAGCGCACGTTCGGGAGGGCCCCACGAGCAGTACTTC.

V is TRBV28 and J is TRBJ1-2, with 10 bases lining up with TRBD1. This CDR3 contains 15 residues. From germline, CDR1 is MDHEN and CDR2 SYDVKM. After removal of 1 base from V and 5 bases from J, the junction contained 4 bases not matched to a gene. The CDR3 loop reads CASSLLSGQGYGYTF. The CDR3 DNA follows: TGTGCCAGCAGTTTATTATCGGGACAGGGGTATGGCTACACCTTC.

The chain couples TRBV24-1 to TRBJ2-5, with TRBD1 identical over 11 bases. After removal of 3 bases from V and 4 bases from J, the junction contained 6 bases not matched to a gene. CDR1 KGHDR and CDR2 SFDVKD come from the germline V gene. This CDR3 is built from 16 residues. The CDR3 loop is CATSDLRDRGIETQYF. The DNA for the CDR3 is TGTGCCACCAGTGATCTCCGGGACAGGGGGATAGAGACCCAGTACTTC.